Following are 29 T cell receptor beta chains from one sample sequenced in a study of blood T cells in healthy people across ages. Using a J-beta primer mix together with a sample-barcoded 5' primer, a second PCR was run for about 7 to 12 cycles. One entry per CDR3 protein, called by TCRdb with MiXCR from the 5' RACE reads. The table has a few hundred thousand distinct CDR3 sequences, about 27% seen once. Separately, the same data were catalogued under a study of T cells of mothers and their children.

The sample taken for sequencing was blood. The receptors were sampled from a boy younger than 10 in good health.

V usage is TRBV5-1 and J usage is TRBJ2-5, with 8 nucleotides matching TRBD2. Germline V gene data show CDR1 as SGHRS and CDR2 as YFSETQ. The CDR3 loop spans 14 amino acids. V lost 3 bases and J lost 4; bases outside the gene matches: 5. The CDR3 DNA follows: TGCGCCAGCAGCTGGAGCGGGGGTCCAGAGACCCAGTACTTC. It is translated as CASSWSGGPETQYF.

This clonotype was recorded many times. The J gene is TRBJ2-4, the V gene TRBV12-3 or TRBV12-4; D unclear. Trimming pared 1 base from V and 6 bases from J, leaving 1 base between. The length of the CDR3 is 11 residues. The chain's CDR3 is CASSLGNIQYF. For the CDR3, the DNA is TGTGCCAGCAGTTTAGGAAACATTCAGTACTTC.

The chain has TRBV9 and TRBJ2-4, with D hard to call. Germline lookup yields CDR1 SGDLS and CDR2 YYNGEE. The CDR3 covers 14 residues. The V end was cut by 4 bases, the J end by 8 bases, with 16 bases between. The CDR3 DNA follows: TGTGCCAGCAGCAGAGACCCTTCCTGGCACATTCAGTACTTC. This encodes CASSRDPSWHIQYF.

The chain recombines TRBV12-3 or TRBV12-4 with TRBJ1-1; tentatively, D is TRBD1 (5 bases). The length of the CDR3 is 13 residues. The V end lost 2 bases, the J end lost 7 bases, and 11 bases lay between the germline ends. The CDR3 region is CASSLSGKDEAFF. CDR3 sequence (DNA): TGTGCCAGCAGTTTATCAGGGAAGGATGAAGCTTTCTTT.

This sequence joins TRBV4-3 and TRBJ2-7; 15 bases fit TRBD2. CDR3 length equals 18 residues. V gave up 1 base and J gave up 3 bases; unmatched junction bases: 7. The germline V gene encodes CDR1 LGHNA and CDR2 YSLEER. In DNA, the CDR3 is TGCGCCAGCAGCCAAGCGTGGACTAGCGGGAGGGCCGTCTACGAGCAGTACTTC. Its protein product is CASSQAWTSGRAVYEQYF.

DNA of the CDR3: TGTGCCAGCAGCGTGGACGGAGCGAAGGATGAGCAGTTCTTC. Translating gives CASSVDGAKDEQFF. The chain combines TRBV9 with TRBJ2-1; unclear D gene. CDR3 size: 14 residues. Germline values: CDR1 SGDLS, CDR2 YYNGEE. Trimming shortened V by 2 bases and J by 8 bases, and 14 bases separated the two germline ends. Using reference TRBV9 and TRBJ2-1 for the parts outside the CDR3, the full variable domain is DSGVTQTPKHLITATGQRVTLRCSPRSGDLSVYWYQQSLDQGLQFLIQYYNGEERAKGNILERFSAQQFPDLHSELNLSSLELGDSALYFCASSVDGAKDEQFFGPGTRLTVL.

This clonotype was seen a few times. The genes are TRBV20-1 and TRBJ2-3; 7 bases align to TRBD2. J gave up 5 bases and V 2 bases, and 7 bases lay outside the gene matches. Germline V gene data show CDR1 as DFQATT and CDR2 as SNEGSKA (reference sequence). This CDR3 has 14 residues. The CDR3 protein is CSARLPGEGDTQYF. The CDR3 DNA is TGCAGTGCTAGACTCCCCGGGGAGGGAGATACGCAGTATTTT.

The V call is TRBV5-1, the J call TRBJ1-3; D is perhaps TRBD1 (5 bases). Trimming took off 0 bases at V and 2 bases at J, with 15 bases between the two ends. The CDR3 has 17 amino acids. CDR1 and CDR2 from the germline V gene are SGHRS and YFSETQ. The CDR3 coding sequence is TGCGCCAGCAGCTTGGTTGGGGCCTTATCAGCTGGAAACACCATATATTTT. Protein product: CASSLVGALSAGNTIYF.

The CDR3 is CAISESPAETQYF. The CDR3 bases are TGTGCCATCAGTGAGTCACCAGCCGAGACCCAGTACTTC. The J gene is TRBJ2-5, the V gene TRBV10-3; D is undetermined. Trimming cost V 0 bases and J 5 bases, with 7 bases left between them. Germline V gene sequence: CDR1 ENHRY, CDR2 SYGVKD. The CDR3 contains 13 residues.

This clonotype was counted only a few times. This rearrangement joins TRBV20-1 to TRBJ2-5; 12 bases agree with TRBD2. The junction had 2 bases not matched to a gene; V was cut back by 6 bases and J by 0 bases. This CDR3 spans 14 amino acids. Germline V CDR1 and CDR2: DFQATT, SNEGSKA (reference sequence). The CDR3 loop reads CSAASGGDQETQYF. The DNA for the CDR3 is TGCAGTGCCGCTAGCGGGGGGGACCAAGAGACCCAGTACTTC.

The V call is TRBV21-1, the J call TRBJ2-7; the D call of TRBD1 is as the table states it, not checked on the DNA. TRBV21-1 is designated a pseudogene. This CDR3 is 15 amino acids long. DNA for the CDR3: TGTGCCAGCGGCCCCCAGGACAAGGGACAATTCGAGCAGTACTTC. Translation gives CASGPQDKGQFEQYF.

The chain uses TRBV4-3 and TRBJ2-5; D uncertain. The J call may be in error: the DNA end matches TRBJ2-1 better. Germline CDR1 and CDR2: LGHNA and YSLEER. This CDR3 spans 15 amino acids. CDR3 bases: TGCGCCAGCAGCCAAGGACACGCATCCTACAATGAGCAGTTCTTC. Translation: CASSQGHASYNEQFF.

This chain connects TRBV12-3 or TRBV12-4 to TRBJ1-6; TRBD1 matches at 7 bases. V lost 4 bases and J lost 8; bases outside the gene matches: 8. The length of the CDR3 is 15 residues. In nucleotides, the CDR3 is TGTGCCAGCAGTTCCTGGACAGGCCGGGATTCACCCCTCCACTTT. Its translation: CASSSWTGRDSPLHF.

This clonotype was detected a few times. The chain is built from TRBV20-1 and TRBJ2-5; 10 nucleotides agree with TRBD1. This CDR3 comprises 14 residues. Germline CDR1 is DFQATT and CDR2 is SNEGSKA (reference sequence). The trim removed 1 base at V and 5 bases at J, leaving 4 bases unmatched. The CDR3 region has the DNA TGCAGTGCTAGAGTACGACAGGGGGCCGAGACCCAGTACTTC. Residues: CSARVRQGAETQYF.

With regard to this clonotype: Its ends do not fully match the called genes, so a read error is possible. This chain links TRBV12-3 or TRBV12-4 with TRBJ2-4; no clear D. The CDR3 is made up of 16 amino acids. DNA of the CDR3: TGTGCCAGCAGTTTAGAGAGAGGTGGTAACAAAAACATTCAGTGCTTC. It codes for CASSLERGGNKNIQCF.

This clonotype was counted a few times. The J gene is TRBJ2-1, the V gene TRBV20-1, with a possible D match to TRBD2 (6 bases). The CDR3 has 13 amino acids. Trimming removed 4 bases from V and 3 bases from J, with 10 bases in between. The V gene's germline CDR1 is DFQATT and CDR2 SNEGSKA (reference sequence). The CDR3 region is CSAKGLRYNEQFF. The DNA for the CDR3 is TGCAGTGCTAAGGGACTTCGCTACAATGAGCAGTTCTTC.

This chain connects TRBV5-1 to TRBJ2-1; 11 bases match TRBD2. The CDR3 has 19 residues. Germline V gene data show CDR1 as SGHRS and CDR2 as YFSETQ. The V gene end was trimmed by 0 bases and the J gene end by 0 bases; junction bases not matched to a gene: 8. The DNA of the CDR3 is TGCGCCAGCAGCTTGGCAAGACTAGCGGGATTACACTCCTACAATGAGCAGTTCTTC. This sequence encodes CASSLARLAGLHSYNEQFF.

This clonotype has only a few counts. The chain combines TRBV7-8 with TRBJ1-4, with 8 bases lining up with TRBD1. CDR1 SGHVS and CDR2 FQNEAQ come from the germline V gene. The CDR3 extends over 16 amino acids. With 2 bases clipped from V and 7 bases from J, the junction kept 9 bases outside the gene matches. CDR3 sequence reads: CASSLSRGPPVEKLFF. CDR3 sequence (DNA): TGTGCCAGCAGCTTATCCAGGGGGCCTCCCGTTGAAAAACTGTTTTTT.

This clonotype showed up many times. V gene TRBV6-6 combines with J gene TRBJ1-6, with TRBD1 matching 7 bases. V was pared by 7 bases and J by 9 bases, with 6 bases of the junction left unmatched. CDR1 and CDR2 from the germline V gene are MNHNY and SVGAGI (reference sequence). The CDR3 consists of 13 residues. The CDR3 DNA is TGTGCCAGCATCAGACAGGGACTTTCACCCCTCCACTTT. This gives the protein CASIRQGLSPLHF.

The J gene is TRBJ2-7, the V gene TRBV7-2, with TRBD2 matching 9 bases. The CDR3 spans 14 residues. The V and J ends lost 2 bases and 6 bases, in that order; junction bases with no gene match: 5. Germline CDR1 is SGHTA and CDR2 is FQGNSA. The CDR3 spells CASSLSAGGLEQYF. CDR3 DNA: TGTGCCAGCAGCTTATCTGCGGGAGGGCTCGAGCAGTACTTC.

This clonotype was picked up a small number of times. The chain carries TRBV7-2 and TRBJ1-2; 7 positions agree with TRBD1. The CDR3 spans 13 residues. Trimming took 3 bases from V and 8 from J; bases not matched to a gene: 6. Per the germline V gene, CDR1 is SGHTA and CDR2 is FQGNSA. The CDR3 here is CASSLEGAWGYTF. The CDR3 region has the DNA TGTGCCAGCAGCTTGGAGGGGGCGTGGGGCTACACCTTC.

This clonotype was detected once. The chain joins TRBV15 to TRBJ2-3; no reliable D call. The V and J ends lost 5 bases and 7 bases respectively, with 10 bases between them. Germline V CDR1 and CDR2: LNHNV, YYDKDF (reference sequence). This CDR3 contains 12 residues. CDR3 sequence reads: CATSSLGNTQYF. CDR3 DNA sequence: TGTGCCACCAGCTCCCTGGGGAATACGCAGTATTTT.

This clonotype turned up a few times. J is TRBJ2-4 and V is TRBV6-1, with 7 bases fitting TRBD2. Per the germline V gene, CDR1 is MNHNS and CDR2 is SASEGT. The V gene end was trimmed by 2 bases and the J gene end by 0 bases; junction bases not matched to a gene: 4. The CDR3 has 16 amino acids. This CDR3 is CASSEMGGIAKNIQYF. DNA of the CDR3: TGTGCCAGCAGTGAAATGGGGGGGATAGCCAAAAACATTCAGTACTTC.

Comments on this clonotype: At one end the junction does not follow the germline gene, possibly because of a read error. The CDR3 sequence: CASSPGDGGIRYF. In DNA form, the CDR3 reads TGTGCCAGCAGTCCGGGGGACGGGGGCATTCGGTACTTC. This chain links TRBV5-6 with TRBJ2-4, with D perhaps given as TRBD1 or TRBD2 (6 bases each). The CDR3 totals 13 residues. The germline V gene encodes CDR1 SGHDT and CDR2 YYEEEE.

This clonotype was counted a few times. The genes are TRBV10-3 and TRBJ2-1, with 8 nucleotides matching TRBD1. CDR1 ENHRY and CDR2 SYGVKD come from the germline V gene. The V and J ends lost 0 bases and 4 bases, in that order; junction bases with no gene match: 5. The CDR3 extends over 16 amino acids. CDR3 in amino acids: CAISESLDRDYNEQFF. The CDR3 DNA is TGTGCCATCAGTGAGTCTCTGGACAGGGATTACAATGAGCAGTTCTTC.

The gene calls are TRBV23-1 and TRBJ2-5, with D possibly being TRBD2 (6 bases). TRBV23-1 is known as an ORF, though its function is uncertain. The CDR3 is 14 residues long. V was pared by 3 bases and J by 3 bases, with 11 bases between. The chain's CDR3 is CASSHKGLEETQYF. The CDR3 DNA is TGCGCCAGCAGTCACAAGGGACTTGAAGAGACCCAGTACTTC.

The chain couples TRBV7-9 to TRBJ2-1; weak D call: TRBD2 (5 bases). V lost 3 bases and J lost 9, with 12 bases in between. Germline CDR1 and CDR2: SEHNR and FQNEAQ (reference sequence). This CDR3 contains 13 residues. CDR3 residues: CASSFRGSTEQFF. The CDR3 nucleotides read TGTGCCAGCAGCTTCAGAGGGAGTACTGAGCAGTTCTTC.

This chain connects TRBV12-3 or TRBV12-4 to TRBJ2-5; 10 nucleotides agree with TRBD2. The CDR3 spans 14 residues. J was trimmed by 10 bases and V by 6 bases; bases with no gene match: 11. The CDR3 is CASRIAGGQGGQYF. For the CDR3, the DNA is TGTGCCAGCAGAATAGCGGGGGGCCAGGGTGGCCAGTACTTC.

V is TRBV7-2 and J is TRBJ2-5; D is unclear. Trimming stripped 5 bases from V and 0 bases from J, with 7 bases between. Germline lookup yields CDR1 SGHTA and CDR2 FQGNSA. This CDR3 spans 13 amino acids. The DNA of the CDR3 is TGTGCCAGCAGCCTTCGGTACCAAGAGACCCAGTACTTC. Amino acid sequence: CASSLRYQETQYF.